A selection of T cell receptor beta chains follows, all from one sample in a study of long-term antiretroviral therapy in people with HIV. TCRdb's table, derived via immunoSEQ multiplex PCR, lists solely in-frame clones and lacks some. The sample lists under 20,000 clones, around 94% occurring once. The specimen was unsorted PBMCs, collected 6 to 6.5 years after starting antiretroviral therapy. These TCRs come from a woman aged 45-59 years with HIV. Both conserved end residues are part of each CDR3. The D gene is left open where the match is weak. Part of the rows lack a size; the others show once, few, many or a class for expanded clones.

>.|TRBJ2-7|TRBV27|medium-sized
CASSLGGLIPYEQYF
TGTGCCAGCAGTTTAGGAGGGCTGATACCCTACGAGCAGTACTTC
>.|TRBJ2-7|TRBV7-2|.
CASSLRVGDSGYEQYF
TGTGCCAGCAGCTTAAGAGTGGGGGACTCCGGCTACGAGCAGTACTTC
>.|TRBJ2-1|TRBV27|few
CASSSRVGEVYNEQFF
TGTGCCAGCAGTTCCCGGGTGGGCGAAGTCTACAATGAGCAGTTCTTC
>TRBD2|TRBJ2-1|TRBV27|.
CASSTFLAGNEQFF
TGTGCCAGCAGTACCTTTCTAGCGGGGAATGAGCAGTTCTTC
>TRBD2|TRBJ2-1|TRBV11-1|once
CASSLGSSGRANNEQFF
TGTGCCAGCAGCTTAGGGAGTAGCGGGAGGGCGAACAATGAGCAGTTCTTC
>.|TRBJ1-4|TRBV5-1|.
CASSSPGENEKLFF
TGCGCCAGCAGTTCACCAGGGGAAAATGAAAAACTGTTTTTT
>.|TRBJ1-1|TRBV6-5|.
CASSYPGSGEAFF
TGTGCCAGCAGTTACCCAGGGAGCGGTGAAGCTTTCTTT
>.|TRBJ1-5|TRBV27|.
CATGSQPQHF
TGTGCCACCGGGTCTCAGCCCCAGCATTTT
>.|TRBJ1-3|TRBV5-6|.
CASSWGRSGNTIYF
TGTGCCAGCAGCTGGGGACGCTCTGGAAACACCATATATTTT
>.|TRBJ2-2|TRBV7-2|.
CASSLTGTPTGELFF
TGTGCCAGCAGCTTAACCGGGACCCCGACCGGGGAGCTGTTTTTT
>TRBD1|TRBJ2-7|TRBV7-8|.
CASSFDRGRSEQYF
TGTGCCAGCAGCTTCGACAGGGGGCGATCCGAGCAGTACTTC
>.|TRBJ1-2|TRBV7-2|.
CASSYDSLYGYTF
TGTGCCAGCAGCTACGACAGCTTATATGGCTACACCTTC
>.|TRBJ2-5|TRBV6-5|once
CASSYSSVGGRETQYF
TGTGCCAGCAGTTACTCGTCGGTCGGGGGCCGAGAGACCCAGTACTTC
>.|TRBJ1-1|TRBV19|.
CASSIGRGTEAFF
TGTGCCAGTAGTATCGGGAGAGGGACTGAAGCTTTCTTT
>.|TRBJ1-1|TRBV11-3|.
CASSFGRNTEAFF
TGTGCCAGCAGTTTTGGACGGAACACTGAAGCTTTCTTT
>.|TRBJ1-2|TRBV5-6|.
CASSLYNYGYTF
TGTGCCAGCAGCTTGTATAACTATGGCTACACCTTC
>.|TRBJ1-1|TRBV6-1|.
CASSEATTGLRRAFF
TGTGCCAGCAGTGAAGCCACCACCGGCCTCCGTAGAGCTTTCTTT